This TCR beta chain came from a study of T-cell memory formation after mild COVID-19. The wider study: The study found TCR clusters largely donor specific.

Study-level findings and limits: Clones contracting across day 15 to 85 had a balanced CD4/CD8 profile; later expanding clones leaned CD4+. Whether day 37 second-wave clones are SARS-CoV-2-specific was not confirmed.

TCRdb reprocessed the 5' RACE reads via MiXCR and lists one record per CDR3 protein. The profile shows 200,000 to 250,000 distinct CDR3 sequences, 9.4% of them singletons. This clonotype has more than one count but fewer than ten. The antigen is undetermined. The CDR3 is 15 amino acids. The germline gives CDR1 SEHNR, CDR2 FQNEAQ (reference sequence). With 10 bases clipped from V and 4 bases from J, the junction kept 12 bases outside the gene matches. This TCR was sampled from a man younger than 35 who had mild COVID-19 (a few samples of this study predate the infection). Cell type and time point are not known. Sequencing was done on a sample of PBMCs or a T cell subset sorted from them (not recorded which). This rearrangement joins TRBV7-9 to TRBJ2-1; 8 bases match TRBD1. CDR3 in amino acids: CATLKSGTGYNEQFF. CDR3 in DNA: TGTGCCACCCTGAAATCCGGGACAGGTTACAATGAGCAGTTCTTC.